The 5 T cell receptor beta chains in this list originate from one sample, sequenced in a study of T cells in Graves' hyperthyroidism and ophthalmopathy. Researchers amplified the TCR beta CDR3 regions from RNA transcripts. The HTBI primer set was used in a first-round RT-PCR of the TCR CDR3. TCRdb reprocessed the multiplex PCR reads via MiXCR and lists one record per CDR3 protein. The table has approximately 420,000 distinct CDR3 sequences, roughly 15% seen once. Specimen: blood. These receptors came from a young woman with Graves' hyperthyroidism.

This clonotype was seen many times. The DNA of the CDR3 is TGTGCCAGCAGCCCGTATCTGGGGGCCGGCAATCAGCCCCAGCATTTT. It is translated as CASSPYLGAGNQPQHF. The rearrangement links TRBV28 to TRBJ1-5; perhaps TRBD1 as D (6 bases). Germline-derived CDR1 and CDR2 are MDHEN and SYDVKM. The V and J ends lost 6 bases and 2 bases respectively, with 17 bases between them. The CDR3 loop spans 16 amino acids.

V and J are TRBV19 and TRBJ1-2; D might be TRBD1 (6 bases). CDR3 length equals 16 residues. The ends were cut back, 4 bases at V and 4 bases at J, with 19 bases in the middle. CDR1 and CDR2 from the germline V gene are LNHDA and SQIVND (reference sequence). CDR3 residues: CASSTHRQAYGYGYTF. The CDR3 bases are TGTGCCAGTAGTACCCATAGACAGGCGTATGGCTATGGCTACACCTTC. The full variable domain, its missing parts supplied by reference TRBV19 and TRBJ1-2, is DGGITQSPKYLFRKEGQNVTLSCEQNLNHDAMYWYRQDPGQGLRLIYYSQIVNDFQKGDIAEGYSVSREKKESFPLTVTSAQKNPTAFYLCASSTHRQAYGYGYTFGSGTRLTVV.

This clonotype was counted at least ten times. This chain joins TRBV18 and TRBJ2-1; D is possibly TRBD1 (6 bases). CDR3 length: 16 residues. CDR1 is KGHSH and CDR2 is LQKENI in the germline V gene. The V and J ends lost 0 bases and 1 base respectively, with 10 bases between them. DNA of the CDR3: TGTGCCAGCTCACCACCTGGCAGGGGTTCCTACAATGAGCAGTTCTTC. Translation: CASSPPGRGSYNEQFF.

This clonotype showed up many times. The J gene is TRBJ1-1, the V gene TRBV29-1; D perhaps matches TRBD1 (5 bases). The CDR3 covers 13 residues. Per germline, CDR1 SQVTM and CDR2 ANQGSEA. V was clipped by 4 bases and J by 2 bases, with 11 bases between them. CDR3 residues: CSVVRQLNTEAFF. In nucleotides, the CDR3 is TGCAGCGTTGTAAGACAGCTAAACACTGAAGCTTTCTTT.

This clonotype was recorded at least ten times. The CDR3 nucleotides are TGTGCCAGCAGCGGCGGGGGGGCCGGGGACACTGAAGCTTTCTTT. This gives the protein CASSGGGAGDTEAFF. The genes are TRBV9 and TRBJ1-1, with D possibly matching TRBD1 (6 bases). Deletions cut 3 bases from V and 3 bases from J, with 15 bases between. Germline V gene sequence: CDR1 SGDLS, CDR2 YYNGEE. This CDR3 is built from 15 residues.